The subject of this entry is one T cell receptor beta chain. The V end lost 5 bases, the J end lost 4 bases, and 12 bases lay between the germline ends. In germline, CDR1 is MDHEN, CDR2 SYDVKM. The CDR3 covers 14 residues. These data are taken from a study of blood T cell repertoires in COVID-19. At the level of the study: Sites across the United States, Italy and Spain contributed samples from acute and convalescent COVID-19. The analysed material was cDNA or gDNA that came from T cells, B-cell-depleted T cells, or PBMCs.

As processed by the authors: Estimation of nucleated cell counts was performed using reference gene primer amplification. Data came from immunoSEQ multiplex PCR; TCRdb stores just in-frame clones and leaves some out. That table supplies the V and J calls and clone size; D and trimming were determined from the DNA. The table shows tens of thousands of clones, with about four fifths occurring only once. This chain links TRBV28 with TRBJ1-5; D perhaps matches TRBD1 (5 bases). The TCR sequence derives from a man aged 80 or over with acute or convalescent COVID-19. The sequencing input was peripheral blood. The DNA of the CDR3 is TGTGCCAGCAGTCGGGACTGGGGTAATCAGCCCCAGCATTTT. The encoded protein is CASSRDWGNQPQHF.